This T cell receptor (beta chain) was captured by sequencing in a study of blood T cells in healthy people across ages (dated by TCRdb to between 2015 and 2017). As for the study more broadly: In model experiments, roughly one uniquely barcoded TCR beta cDNA molecule per two T cells was captured by template switching. To track age-related changes in TCR beta repertoire diversity, the study relied on deep sequencing normalized with unique cDNA molecular identifiers. For two donors (one aged 18 to 30 and one aged 80 or older), the study analyzed two additional independent replicas of 1 million unique cDNA reads from the same blood draw. The donors were split into four age groups: young (average 16 years), middle-aged (about 40), aged (62) and long-lived (about 74). Donors of different ages were randomly distributed across sequencing lanes to avoid experimental bias. Study-wide conclusions, independent of this receptor: Compared with the aged group, more naive CD4+ T cells, fewer expanded clones and increased TCR diversity were shown by the long-lived group, suggesting age selection. Bulk unsorted PBMC profiling prevented conclusive comparison of naive and antigen-experienced compartments. The CMV infection status of donors was not known, potentially confounding age-related changes in expanded clonotypes. The percentage of naive T cells measured by flow cytometry correlated strongly with observed TCR beta diversity. Estimates of total diversity based on one million sequenced T cells were considered lower bounds and underestimates. Observed TCR beta diversity per million T cells fell roughly linearly with age, and a significant reduction was already apparent by age roughly 40.

The junction shows trimming of 1 base on V and 7 bases on J, plus 8 bases between the germline ends. The germline V gene provides CDR1 SGHTA and CDR2 FQGNSA. The CDR3 goes from the cysteine to the phenylalanine over 13 residues. Left in the record is the CDR3 DNA by itself, 39 bases read in frame from the first base. With respect to this clonotype: This clone's antigen is unknown. Nothing much larger sits one base from this clone, and base qualities are not available.

The donors were around 39 Caucasian individuals from Russia, aged roughly 6 to 90 years, who were systemically healthy. About 9.1 milliliters of peripheral blood were collected from each donor into EDTA-treated Vacutainer tubes. Ficoll-Paque density-gradient centrifugation was used to isolate PBMCs, with at least 6.5 million per sample. Total RNA, at least 5 micrograms per sample, was extracted from PBMCs with Trizol reagent. For every donor, an aliquot of PBMCs went through flow cytometry to measure the percentages of naive CD45RAhigh/CD27high T cells. The protocol used for the library was 5' RACE. A second roughly 6 to 12 cycle PCR used a sample-barcoded 5' primer and a J-beta primer mix. Each TCR beta cDNA molecule received a unique molecular identifier from a template-switch 5' adaptor carrying 12 random nucleotides. Each sample yielded at least 2.5 million CDR3-containing paired-end reads. The Mint cDNA synthesis kit, primed by a TRBC-specific oligonucleotide, was used to synthesize first-strand cDNA from all RNA. Following uracil-DNA glycosylase treatment, a first 18-cycle PCR with universal primers M1SS and BC2_uni_R was performed on all cDNA. As for the authors' bioinformatics: Normalization of each sample was performed by random selection of 1 million high-quality reads, each carrying a distinct molecular identifier. Reads sharing molecular identifiers were discarded rather than binned into consensus sequences. CDR3 identification, clonotype clustering and error correction used MiTCR with a Q25 quality threshold and the strictest error-elimination algorithm. A nonparametric unseen species model using Euler transformation provided a lower-bound estimate of total TCR beta diversity. TCRdb trimmed public reads at Q25 via fastp, called clones via MiXCR and kept in-frame beta chains. Every distinct CDR3 protein forms one entry, paired with its most common genes and DNA. The V and J calls and clone size come from TCRdb's table, not from the authors' own analysis. This sample lists 1.5 million to 2 million distinct CDR3 sequences; around 42% were detected once. The ten largest account for 23% of the sample.

The chain links TRBV7-2 with TRBJ1-5; the D gene remains uncertain. The sample taken for sequencing was blood. This receptor was obtained from a human donor in good health. The CDR3 sequence is CASSLVKGQPQHF. Here is the DNA: TGTGCCAGCAGCTTAGTTAAGGGCCAGCCCCAGCATTTT.